The clone carrying this T cell receptor beta chain came up a few times. The antigen remains unidentified. Trimming removed 4 bases from V and 3 bases from J, with 9 bases in between. CDR1 MGHDK and CDR2 SYGVNS come from the germline V gene. The CDR3 is 14 amino acids. This entry belongs to a study of cytomegalovirus exposure and HLA in healthy donors. Study results and limitations: Under in vitro conditions, a few CMV-associated chains were confirmed as specific for CMV antigens. The listing of 150 to 200 TCR beta chains classed them as cytomegalovirus-associated. Most sequenced TCRs were rare (though some public TCRs occurred in many donors). Subsequent analysis found a tendency for first-cohort TCR clusters to co-occur within the 120 or so validation repertoires.

This table comes from immunoSEQ multiplex PCR, and its TCRdb copy is limited to in-frame clones, with some not included. The data contain about 180,000 clones, approximately 86% of them singletons. V usage is TRBV25-1 and J usage is TRBJ2-2; no firm D call. This sequence was found in a man aged 18-30 years in good health and CMV-seropositive. Sequencing used PBMCs. CDR3 in DNA: TGTGCCAGCAGTGGGGCAGTAGACACCGGGGAGCTGTTTTTT. As protein: CASSGAVDTGELFF.